The sequence of this TCR beta chain was determined in a study of type 1 regulatory T cells (dated by TCRdb to the early 2020s). Some background on the complete study: An in vitro protocol by which a Tr1-enriched, alloantigen-specific CD4 T cell product named T-allo10 was generated was characterized in the study. T-allo10 was being tested clinically in patients with hematological malignancies who were undergoing allogeneic hematopoietic stem cell transplantation.

CDR1 and CDR2 are read off the germline V gene (reference sequence) as SEHNR and FQNEAQ. From its cysteine to its phenylalanine, the CDR3 spans 14 amino acids. The entry retains the CDR3 DNA only, 42 bases that are in frame from base 1. Trimming at the junction amounts to 5 bases on V and 6 bases on J, and the germline ends lie 15 bases apart. Specificity for host alloantigens, anergy, and the capacity for alloantigen-specific suppression were described as properties of donor-derived T-allo10 cells. The sample was run on an Illumina MiSeq. TCRdb cleaned the public reads at Q25 with fastp, built clones with MiXCR and kept in-frame beta chains. Duplicate CDR3 protein sequences are folded into a single record with the most common DNA and genes. Recorded for this sample are 25,000 or so distinct CDR3 sequences; over 55% of them occurred a single time. Of the sample, roughly 15% is held by the ten largest clones.

As regards this clonotype: This clone's antigen is unknown. Per-base quality was not reported, and no clone a single base away is much larger than it.

This sequence uses TRBV7-9 and TRBJ2-3; the D segment is perhaps TRBD1 or TRBD2, each sharing 6 matched bases. Sample: cultured T cells, either the whole culture or a sorted T cell fraction (not recorded which). Reading the label with the study, this specimen's cell subset or site is: Tr1-enriched cell product generated in vitro against host alloantigens. This sequence originates from a human donor in good health. The base sequence is TGTGCCAGCAGCCCGGGGGCGGGGATGGATACGCAGTATTTT. Its translation is CASSPGAGMDTQYF.